The sequence of this TCR beta chain was determined in a study of T cells in Graves' hyperthyroidism and ophthalmopathy. TCR beta CDR3 regions were amplified from RNA. An initial round of RT-PCR targeting the TCR CDR3 relied on the HTBI primer set. Each CDR3 protein is one row after TCRdb ran MiXCR on the multiplex PCR reads. The data show 490,000 or so distinct CDR3 sequences, roughly 22% seen once. Notes on this clonotype: What it binds is unknown.

General observations from the study: Most thyroid clonotypes expanded above 0.001 appeared in blood too. Ophthalmopathy was predicted by the model a median of approximately 6 months ahead of onset.

Each diagnosis was grounded in clinical symptoms, serum thyroxine and TRAb, thyroid ultrasound, and orbital computed tomography. PBMCs stemmed from about 9.7 ml fresh peripheral blood. The TCR was taken from a woman in her 70s with Graves' ophthalmopathy. Specimen: blood.

Here the CDR3 reads CASGPDLGVSGANVLTF. Written as DNA, the CDR3 is TGTGCTAGTGGTCCCGATCTCGGGGTCTCTGGGGCCAACGTCCTGACTTTC. This chain joins TRBV12-5 and TRBJ2-6; D might be TRBD2 (5 bases). In germline, CDR1 is LGHNT, CDR2 FRNRAP. The CDR3 spans 17 residues. Trimming shortened V by 5 bases and J by 0 bases, and 14 bases separated the two germline ends.